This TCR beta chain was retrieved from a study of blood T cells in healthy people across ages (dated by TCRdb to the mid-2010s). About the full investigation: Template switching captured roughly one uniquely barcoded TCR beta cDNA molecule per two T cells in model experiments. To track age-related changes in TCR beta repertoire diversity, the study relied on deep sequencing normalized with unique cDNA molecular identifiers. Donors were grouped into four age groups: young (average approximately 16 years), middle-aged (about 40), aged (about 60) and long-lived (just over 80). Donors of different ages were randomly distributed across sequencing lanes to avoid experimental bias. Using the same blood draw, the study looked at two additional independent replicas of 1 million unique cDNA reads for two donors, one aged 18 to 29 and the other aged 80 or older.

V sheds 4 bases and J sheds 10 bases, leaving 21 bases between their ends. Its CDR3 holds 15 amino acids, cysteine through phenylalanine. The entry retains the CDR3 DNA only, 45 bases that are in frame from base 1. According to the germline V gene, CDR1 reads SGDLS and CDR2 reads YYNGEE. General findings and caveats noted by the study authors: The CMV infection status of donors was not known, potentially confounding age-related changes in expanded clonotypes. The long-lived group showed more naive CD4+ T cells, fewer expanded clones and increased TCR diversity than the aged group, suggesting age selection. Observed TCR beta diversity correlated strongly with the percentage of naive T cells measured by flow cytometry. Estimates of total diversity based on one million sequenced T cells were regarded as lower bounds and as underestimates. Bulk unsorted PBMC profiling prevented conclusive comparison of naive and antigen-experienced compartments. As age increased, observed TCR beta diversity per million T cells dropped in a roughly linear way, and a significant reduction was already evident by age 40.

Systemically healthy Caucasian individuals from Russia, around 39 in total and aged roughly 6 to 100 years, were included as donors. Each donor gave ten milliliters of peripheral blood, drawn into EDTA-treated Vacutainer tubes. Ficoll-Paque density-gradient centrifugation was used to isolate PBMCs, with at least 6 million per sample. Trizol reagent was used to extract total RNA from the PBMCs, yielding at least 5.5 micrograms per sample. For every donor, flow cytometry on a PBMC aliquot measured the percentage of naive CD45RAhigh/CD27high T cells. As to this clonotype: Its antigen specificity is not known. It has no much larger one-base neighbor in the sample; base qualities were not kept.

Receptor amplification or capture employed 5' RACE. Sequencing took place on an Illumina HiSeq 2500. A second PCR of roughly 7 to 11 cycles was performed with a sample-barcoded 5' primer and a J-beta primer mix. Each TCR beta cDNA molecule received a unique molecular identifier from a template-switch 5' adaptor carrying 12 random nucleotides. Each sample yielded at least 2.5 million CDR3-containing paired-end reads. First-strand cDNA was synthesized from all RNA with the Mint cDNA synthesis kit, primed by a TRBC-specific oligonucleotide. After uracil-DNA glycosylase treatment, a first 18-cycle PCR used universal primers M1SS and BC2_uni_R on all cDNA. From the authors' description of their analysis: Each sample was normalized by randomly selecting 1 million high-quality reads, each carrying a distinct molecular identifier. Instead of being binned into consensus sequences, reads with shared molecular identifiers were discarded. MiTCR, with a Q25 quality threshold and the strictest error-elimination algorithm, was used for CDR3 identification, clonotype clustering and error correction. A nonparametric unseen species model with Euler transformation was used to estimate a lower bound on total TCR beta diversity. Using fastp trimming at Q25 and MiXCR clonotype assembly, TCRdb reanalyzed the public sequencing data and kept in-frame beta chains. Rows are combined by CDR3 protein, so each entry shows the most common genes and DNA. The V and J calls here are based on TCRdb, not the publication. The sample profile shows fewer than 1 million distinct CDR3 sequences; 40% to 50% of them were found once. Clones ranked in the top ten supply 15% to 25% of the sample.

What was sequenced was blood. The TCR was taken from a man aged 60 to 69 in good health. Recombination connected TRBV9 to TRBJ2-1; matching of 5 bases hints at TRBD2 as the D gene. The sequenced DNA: TGTGCCAGCAGCCTCCTCGGAGGCCGTATGGAGGAGCAGTTCTTC. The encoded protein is CASSLLGGRMEEQFF.